Presented here are 8 T cell receptor beta chains from one specimen sequenced in a study of T-cell reconstitution after alpha-beta-depleted transplantation in children. For TCRbeta, the library was prepared with unique molecular identifiers. TCRdb reanalysed the PCR reads using MiXCR and keeps one entry per CDR3 protein. The sample carries about 610,000 distinct CDR3 sequences, about 10% recorded once. The specimen comprised PBMCs from the stem cell graft donor, sampled from the stem cell graft. The receptors here all came from a human donor who donated a stem cell graft to a child with acute myeloid leukemia.

The chain couples TRBV5-1 to TRBJ2-7; 11 positions agree with TRBD2. The CDR3 runs 15 residues. J lost 7 bases, V lost 4 bases, and 10 bases had no gene match. Germline lookup yields CDR1 SGHRS and CDR2 YFSETQ. DNA for the CDR3: TGCGCCAGCAGCCCGACTAGCGGGATGTCAGGAGAGCAGTACTTC. This translates into CASSPTSGMSGEQYF.

This clonotype was counted a few times. The chain carries TRBV10-3 and TRBJ2-2; D unresolved. The length of the CDR3 is 14 residues. Trimming removed 4 bases from V and 4 bases from J, with 10 bases in between. CDR1 and CDR2 from the germline V gene are ENHRY and SYGVKD. The DNA of the CDR3 is TGTGCCATCAGTGCCGGGCTGCTCACCGGGGAGCTGTTTTTT. Its translation: CAISAGLLTGELFF.

Many counts were recorded for this clonotype. This chain links TRBV6-2 or TRBV6-3 with TRBJ2-7; D is unclear. Trimming removed 5 bases at V and 3 bases at J, with 8 bases between. From germline, CDR1 is MNHEY and CDR2 SVGEGT. The CDR3 runs 12 residues. This chain's CDR3 is CASSTPRYEQYF. The CDR3 DNA is TGTGCCAGCAGTACCCCCCGCTACGAGCAGTACTTC.

The J gene is TRBJ1-1, the V gene TRBV30; TRBD1 might be the D (5 bases). From germline, CDR1 is GTSNPN and CDR2 SVGIG (reference sequence). The CDR3 contains 13 residues. V was trimmed by 2 bases and J by 0 bases, leaving 7 bases between them. CDR3 protein: CAWSQTVNTEAFF. CDR3 nucleotides: TGTGCCTGGAGTCAGACAGTGAACACTGAAGCTTTCTTT.

This clonotype appeared a few times. The chain has TRBV29-1 and TRBJ2-5; D perhaps matches TRBD2 (5 bases). The CDR3 runs 15 residues. The germline gives CDR1 SQVTM, CDR2 ANQGSEA. The germline V and J ends were trimmed by 0 bases and 7 bases, with 18 bases remaining between them. The CDR3, as DNA: TGCAGCGTTGAAGATTGGGTAGGGCCGAGGGCGACCCAGTACTTC. It encodes CSVEDWVGPRATQYF.

This clonotype was found a few times. The V and J genes are TRBV12-3 or TRBV12-4 and TRBJ1-2; D gene uncertain. The V and J ends lost 1 base and 8 bases respectively, with 8 bases between them. CDR3 length: 12 residues. DNA of the CDR3: TGTGCCAGCAGTTTAGGGGTCGGAGGCTACACCTTC. Translating gives CASSLGVGGYTF.

This clonotype was seen only a few times. The rearrangement joins TRBV29-1 to TRBJ2-1; 7 bases are shared with TRBD2. This CDR3 has 17 amino acids. Germline V gives CDR1 SQVTM, CDR2 ANQGSEA. With 1 base clipped from V and 1 base from J, the junction kept 10 bases outside the gene matches. This CDR3 is CSVEGGVGGKSYNEQFF. The DNA of the CDR3 is TGCAGCGTTGAAGGGGGAGTCGGGGGGAAGTCCTACAATGAGCAGTTCTTC.

This clonotype was recorded a few times. This chain joins TRBV14 and TRBJ1-6; possibly TRBD1 for D (6 bases). V lost 4 bases, J lost 13 bases, and 14 bases lay in between. Germline CDR1 is SGHDN and CDR2 is FVKESK. The CDR3 loop spans 13 amino acids. CDR3 loop: CASSPGQDLPLHF. CDR3 in DNA: TGTGCCAGCAGCCCGGGACAAGACTTGCCCCTCCACTTT.